The rows below give T cell receptor beta chains drawn from one sample of a study of T-cell memory formation after mild COVID-19. TCRdb re-called the 5' RACE reads through MiXCR, storing one row per CDR3 protein. The sample includes approximately 340,000 distinct CDR3 sequences, less than 20% of them seen just once. The sample was PBMCs or a T cell subset sorted from them (not recorded which). The receptor source for this set is a man aged 18-30 years who had mild COVID-19 (a few samples of this study predate the infection). Cell type and time point are not known. CDR3s include the opening cysteine and the closing phenylalanine or tryptophan. The D gene is left open where the match is weak. Clone sizes are given selectively: once, few, many, or a class where the clone is expanded.

D,size,V,J,CDR3,DNA
TRBD1,few,TRBV7-3,TRBJ2-7,CASSSGQGPYEQYF,TGTGCCAGCAGCTCGGGACAGGGTCCCTACGAGCAGTACTTC
TRBD2,few,TRBV12-3/TRBV12-4,TRBJ2-2,CASSFRLAGTGELFF,TGTGCCAGCAGTTTTAGGCTAGCGGGCACCGGGGAGCTGTTTTTT
TRBD1,few,TRBV4-3,TRBJ2-7,CASSQGLGTGAYEQYF,TGCGCCAGCAGCCAAGGGTTGGGGACAGGAGCCTACGAGCAGTACTTC
TRBD1,few,TRBV6-2/TRBV6-3,TRBJ1-5,CASSYWTGQPQHF,TGTGCCAGCAGTTACTGGACAGGGCAGCCCCAGCATTTT
.,.,TRBV5-1,TRBJ1-4,CASSLVQGEKLFF,TGCGCCAGCAGCTTGGTACAGGGAGAGAAACTGTTTTTT
.,.,TRBV29-1,TRBJ1-2,CSVVNAHYGYTF,TGCAGCGTTGTGAACGCCCACTATGGCTACACCTTC
.,.,TRBV10-2,TRBJ2-1,CASSESRFPYNEQFF,TGCGCCAGCAGTGAGTCTCGTTTCCCCTACAATGAGCAGTTCTTC
TRBD2,many,TRBV10-3,TRBJ2-5,CAIRGREAQETQYF,TGTGCCATCAGGGGCCGGGAGGCGCAAGAGACCCAGTACTTC
TRBD1,.,TRBV4-2,TRBJ1-6,CASSGGQGLSPLHF,TGTGCCAGCAGCGGGGGACAGGGGCTTTCACCCCTCCACTTT
.,few,TRBV4-1,TRBJ2-2,CASSQVTEILHPGELFF,TGCGCCAGCAGCCAAGTGACCGAAATTCTGCATCCCGGGGAGCTGTTTTTT
.,many,TRBV7-2,TRBJ2-3,CASSLGGTPSRTDTQYF,TGTGCCAGCAGCTTAGGGGGGACCCCTAGCCGCACAGATACGCAGTATTTT
.,.,TRBV2,TRBJ1-2,CASTATVYGYTF,TGTGCCAGCACAGCAACCGTCTATGGCTACACCTTC
.,.,TRBV7-2,TRBJ2-6,CASSTDYSGANVLTF,TGTGCCAGCAGCACCGATTACAGTGGGGCCAACGTCCTGACTTTC
.,.,TRBV12-3/TRBV12-4,TRBJ1-4,CASSESVEGYEKLFF,TGTGCCAGCAGTGAATCGGTGGAGGGGTACGAAAAACTGTTTTTT
TRBD1,.,TRBV5-1,TRBJ1-2,CASSFSQGASGYTF,TGCGCCAGCAGCTTTTCACAGGGGGCAAGTGGCTACACCTTC
.,few,TRBV5-1,TRBJ2-7,CASSFDVSYEQYF,TGCGCCAGCAGCTTCGACGTCTCCTACGAGCAGTACTTC
TRBD1,many,TRBV7-6,TRBJ2-7,CASSLLRDSSYEQYF,TGTGCCAGCAGCCTACTCAGGGACAGCTCCTACGAGCAGTACTTC
.,.,TRBV2,TRBJ2-7,CASSEALGRGEQYF,TGTGCCAGCAGTGAAGCGCTTGGCAGGGGCGAGCAGTACTTC
.,many,TRBV24-1,TRBJ2-1,CATSDSTVNEQFF,TGTGCCACCAGTGACTCGACGGTCAATGAGCAGTTCTTC
.,many,TRBV10-3,TRBJ1-6,CAGRSSTRNSPLHF,TGTGCCGGACGGAGCAGTACCCGGAATTCACCCCTCCACTTT
.,few,TRBV5-1,TRBJ1-1,CASSSGPGNPEAFF,TGCGCCAGCAGCTCGGGACCGGGGAACCCTGAAGCTTTCTTT
TRBD1,few,TRBV7-2,TRBJ2-1,CASSLDRVGTNEQFF,TGTGCCAGCAGCTTGGACAGGGTGGGGACCAATGAGCAGTTCTTC
.,.,TRBV11-2,TRBJ2-1,CASSLDRPQGSSYNEQFF,TGTGCCAGCAGCTTAGACCGTCCCCAGGGGTCGTCCTACAATGAGCAGTTCTTC